This TCR beta chain was captured by sequencing in a study of T cell responses to AZD1222 COVID-19 vaccine. Study context: Second-dose recipients at about 4 or about 12 weeks were treated as one pooled group.

Broader study findings: White British people made up most donors, females outnumbered males, and clonal diversity was possibly underestimated. As reported, nearly half of all spike-specific TCRs target variant regions that are unmutated. The peak T cell response came first, and repertoires were sampled only after it.

Clones were sequenced by immunoSEQ multiplex PCR, and TCRdb holds only the in-frame ones, with some missing. This table holds about 130,000 clones, just over 85% found once. On this clone itself: What it binds is not known.

This CDR3 spans 11 amino acids. The V end was cut by 7 bases, the J end by 4 bases, with 8 bases between. CDR1 DFQATT and CDR2 SNEGSKA come from the germline V gene (reference sequence). The specimen was peripheral blood, collected on day 0 of AZD1222 vaccination. The rearrangement joins TRBV20-1 to TRBJ1-5; weak D call: TRBD1 (5 bases). The receptor was isolated from an adult in good health. The CDR3 sequence: CSGRENQPQHF. The CDR3, as DNA: TGCAGTGGCAGGGAGAATCAGCCCCAGCATTTT.